A selection of T cell receptor beta chains follows, all from one sample in a study of blood T cell repertoires in COVID-19. The protocol was immunoSEQ multiplex PCR, while the TCRdb copy is restricted to in-frame clones and leaves out a portion. The sample yields approximately 160,000 clones, 80% to 95% seen once. The sequenced sample consisted of peripheral blood. The receptors were sampled from an older woman with COVID-19, enrolled during active disease. Each CDR3 is given with its conserved first and last residue. The order of the fields is J gene, D gene, clone size, V gene, CDR3 protein, CDR3 DNA. D genes are given only for firm matches. The size of a clone is reported for some rows only, either as once, few or many, or as a class for expanded clones.

>TRBJ2-7|TRBD2|.|TRBV5-5
CASSLSESSGLTPYEQYF
TGTGCCAGCAGCTTGTCGGAGAGTTCGGGACTAACCCCCTACGAGCAGTACTTC
>TRBJ1-2|TRBD1|.|TRBV5-6
CASSFFFLGTGNYGYTF
TGTGCCAGCAGCTTCTTTTTCCTGGGGACAGGGAACTATGGCTACACCTTC
>TRBJ2-1|TRBD2|.|TRBV3-1/TRBV3-2
CASSQRTSGGHYNEQFF
TGTGCCAGCAGCCAGAGGACTAGCGGGGGGCATTACAATGAGCAGTTCTTC
>TRBJ2-7|TRBD1|.|TRBV6-6
CASSYPDRVYEQYF
TGTGCCAGCAGTTACCCAGACAGGGTCTACGAGCAGTACTTC
>TRBJ2-2|.|.|TRBV6-2/TRBV6-3
CASSLQGGETGELFF
TGTGCCAGCAGCCTACAGGGAGGGGAGACCGGGGAGCTGTTTTTT
>TRBJ2-5|TRBD1|.|TRBV11-2
CASSLGNRGQETQYF
TGTGCCAGCAGCTTAGGGAACAGGGGCCAAGAGACCCAGTACTTC
>TRBJ1-6|TRBD1|.|TRBV15
CATSRGTGGNNSPLHF
TGTGCCACCAGCAGAGGGACAGGGGGCAATAATTCACCCCTCCACTTT
>TRBJ1-2|TRBD1|.|TRBV3-1/TRBV3-2
CASSHWTGGSNGYTF
TGTGCCAGCAGCCATTGGACAGGGGGTTCGAATGGCTACACCTTC
>TRBJ1-5|.|.|TRBV4-2
CASSHRDNDQPQHF
TGTGCCAGCAGCCACCGGGATAATGATCAGCCCCAGCATTTT
>TRBJ2-3|TRBD2|.|TRBV19
CASSIVDGLAGAPFHTDTQYF
TGTGCCAGTAGTATAGTGGATGGGCTAGCGGGGGCGCCCTTCCACACAGATACGCAGTATTTT
>TRBJ1-4|TRBD1|.|TRBV19
CASRDRGDEKLFF
TGTGCCAGTAGGGACAGGGGCGATGAAAAACTGTTTTTT
>TRBJ1-2|TRBD1|.|TRBV7-9
CASSPEDGTAVGYTF
TGTGCCAGCAGCCCCGAGGACGGGACAGCTGTTGGCTACACCTTC
>TRBJ1-1|.|.|TRBV5-1
CASSLKTELNTEAFF
TGCGCCAGCAGCTTGAAGACAGAGCTCAACACTGAAGCTTTCTTT
>TRBJ1-5|TRBD1|.|TRBV9
CASSGGTGNQPQHF
TGTGCCAGCAGCGGAGGGACAGGCAATCAGCCCCAGCATTTT
>TRBJ1-1|.|.|TRBV4-3
CASSQKNFRVETTEAFF
TGCGCCAGCAGCCAAAAAAATTTCCGGGTGGAGACCACTGAAGCTTTCTTT
>TRBJ2-2|.|once|TRBV3-1/TRBV3-2
CASSHLGSGPNTGELFF
TGTGCCAGCAGCCATTTAGGATCAGGGCCGAACACCGGGGAGCTGTTTTTT
>TRBJ2-3|TRBD2|.|TRBV7-2
CASSFGSGGAPDTQYF
TGTGCCAGCAGCTTCGGTAGCGGGGGGGCCCCAGATACGCAGTATTTT
>TRBJ2-1|.|.|TRBV5-4
CASSLGGGSVEQFF
TGTGCCAGCAGCTTAGGTGGGGGGTCCGTTGAGCAGTTCTTC
>TRBJ2-1|TRBD2|.|TRBV6-2/TRBV6-3
CASSYSGLAVEQFF
TGTGCCAGCAGTTACTCGGGACTAGCGGTTGAGCAGTTCTTC
>TRBJ2-7|TRBD1|.|TRBV5-6
CASSLGQALVGTYEQYF
TGTGCCAGCAGCCTGGGACAGGCCCTGGTCGGGACCTACGAGCAGTACTTC
>TRBJ1-1|.|once|TRBV3-1/TRBV3-2
CASSPRGSQAFF
TGTGCCAGCAGCCCCAGGGGCTCTCAAGCTTTCTTT
>TRBJ1-5|.|.|TRBV7-6
CASSLTGGGNQPQHF
TGTGCCAGCAGCTTAACTGGGGGGGGAAATCAGCCCCAGCATTTT
>TRBJ1-2|.|.|TRBV19
CASTPRGGDTYGYTF
TGTGCCAGTACCCCCAGGGGAGGGGATACCTATGGCTACACCTTC
>TRBJ1-5|TRBD1|.|TRBV27
CASSLGTGEQPQHF
TGTGCCAGCAGTCTGGGGACAGGGGAGCAGCCCCAGCATTTT
>TRBJ1-6|.|.|TRBV28
CASSLSGGSYNSPLHF
TGTGCCAGCAGTCTGTCCGGGGGAAGCTATAATTCACCCCTCCACTTT
>TRBJ2-5|TRBD2|.|TRBV7-2
CASSFLAGTGETQYF
TGTGCCAGCAGCTTTCTAGCGGGGACGGGGGAGACCCAGTACTTC
>TRBJ1-1|.|.|TRBV19
CASSIRKEGEAFF
TGTGCCAGTAGTATCCGAAAGGAGGGAGAAGCTTTCTTT
>TRBJ2-1|TRBD1|.|TRBV4-3
CASSQDRGLGNEQFF
TGCGCCAGCAGCCAAGACAGGGGGCTTGGCAATGAGCAGTTCTTC
>TRBJ1-2|.|.|TRBV7-2
CASSLTGYGYTF
TGTGCCAGCAGCTTAACAGGCTATGGCTACACCTTC
>TRBJ1-4|.|.|TRBV7-2
CASSPQGGEKLFF
TGTGCCAGCAGCCCGCAGGGTGGAGAAAAACTGTTTTTT
>TRBJ2-3|TRBD2|once|TRBV11-2
CASSLDSRMGLVGPDTQYF
TGTGCCAGCAGCTTAGATTCACGGATGGGACTAGTAGGCCCAGATACGCAGTATTTT
>TRBJ1-5|TRBD1|.|TRBV9
CASSSSGTGFGQPQHF
TGTGCCAGCAGCTCCAGCGGGACAGGGTTTGGTCAGCCCCAGCATTTT